These T cell receptor beta chains were read from a single sample in a study of cytomegalovirus exposure and HLA in healthy donors. This table comes from immunoSEQ multiplex PCR, and its TCRdb copy is limited to in-frame clones, with some not included. The table includes about 180,000 clones, 77% detected once. The sample comprised PBMCs. Receptors originate from a woman in her sixties in good health and CMV-seropositive. The CDR3 runs from the conserved cysteine through the conserved F or W. Each record gives: V gene, J gene, clone size, D gene, CDR3 protein. The D gene is left open where the match is weak. The size field is filled for only some rows; it gives once, few, many or a size class.

>TRBV19|TRBJ1-1|.|TRBD1
CASSIFQGVNTEAFF
>TRBV6-4|TRBJ2-1|once|.
CASSDSWTFQCNEQFF
>TRBV28|TRBJ2-5|.|.
CASSPPGGEETQYF
>TRBV5-1|TRBJ1-2|.|.
CASTPMGGARGYTF
>TRBV7-8|TRBJ2-5|.|TRBD1
CASSLRQGAETQYF
>TRBV7-9|TRBJ2-7|.|.
CASSFGRLSAPYEQYF
>TRBV4-1|TRBJ1-4|.|TRBD1
CASSQQPGQGWEKLFF
>TRBV5-4|TRBJ2-1|.|.
CASSLGQYGFF
>TRBV7-2|TRBJ1-4|.|TRBD1
CASRWMTGQNEKLFF
>TRBV9|TRBJ2-3|.|.
CASSAPGLGDTQYF
>TRBV15|TRBJ1-2|.|.
CATSVSDRLYYGYTF
>TRBV5-8|TRBJ1-1|.|.
CASSLTAFF
>TRBV10-2|TRBJ2-3|.|TRBD2
CASRQRGGTDTQYF
>TRBV27|TRBJ1-2|few|TRBD1
CASSFSGGTGGGYTF
>TRBV7-8|TRBJ2-7|.|TRBD1
CASSLGTGREQYF
>TRBV6-1|TRBJ2-1|.|TRBD2
CASSVRGGRNEQFF
>TRBV6-5|TRBJ2-5|few|.
CASSYLGGGGQTQYF
>TRBV7-6|TRBJ2-5|once|TRBD1
CASSFTGGQETQYF